A single sample gave rise to the 5 T cell receptor beta chains below, sequenced in a study of lymphopenia after photon versus proton radiotherapy. Sequencing was performed with immunoSEQ multiplex PCR; in TCRdb, only in-frame clones are kept and a portion is missing. The sample carries approximately 53,000 clones, roughly 90% recorded once. Sequences were derived from peripheral blood, sampled from a patient treated with photon-based radiotherapy. The receptors shown here come from a middle-aged woman with cholangiocarcinoma.

This clone was detected once. The chain recombines TRBV2 with TRBJ1-2; D not resolved. Between the trimmed V and J ends, which lost 2 bases and 2 bases, there was a span of 6 bases. Germline loops: CDR1 SNHLY, CDR2 FYNNEI. CDR3 length: 13 residues. Here the CDR3 DNA reads TGTGCCAGCAGTGAAAGTCGGAACTATGGCTACACCTTC. Protein: CASSESRNYGYTF.

This chain connects TRBV5-5 to TRBJ2-1; TRBD2 matches at 9 bases. The CDR3 length is 16 residues. Unmatched junction bases numbered 9, after V lost 0 bases and J lost 8 bases. CDR1 and CDR2 (germline): SGHKS, YYEKEE (reference sequence). CDR3 sequence: CASSLVPAGGHDEQFF. The CDR3 region has the DNA TGTGCCAGCAGCTTGGTGCCCGCGGGGGGGCACGATGAGCAGTTCTTC.

The chain joins TRBV7-3 to TRBJ2-1; 9 bases are shared with TRBD1. Trimming at V came to 5 bases and at J to 2 bases, leaving 7 bases not matched to a gene. In germline, CDR1 is SGHTA, CDR2 FQGTGA. This CDR3 has 16 residues. The CDR3 loop is CASSQSGTGPYNEQFF. The CDR3 DNA reads as TGTGCCAGCAGCCAGTCCGGGACAGGGCCCTACAATGAGCAGTTCTTC.

The rearrangement uses TRBV5-6 and TRBJ1-1; no clear D. The length of the CDR3 is 14 residues. Trimming shortened V by 2 bases and J by 3 bases, and 11 bases separated the two germline ends. Germline V gene lookup returns CDR1 SGHDT and CDR2 YYEEEE. The CDR3 coding sequence is TGTGCCAGCAGCTTAGAGGTTACGGACACTGAAGCTTTCTTT. Translation gives CASSLEVTDTEAFF.

The sample holds one count of this clone. V gene TRBV7-8 combines with J gene TRBJ2-7; D gene uncertain. Per germline, CDR1 SGHVS and CDR2 FQNEAQ. Between the trimmed V and J ends, which lost 5 bases and 4 bases, there was a span of 12 bases. This CDR3 has 13 amino acids. The CDR3 DNA follows: TGTGCCAGCAGCGGCCAAGGCCTGTACGAGCAGTACTTC. This codes for CASSGQGLYEQYF.